This TCR beta chain was documented in a study of beta chain features in type 1 diabetes. The whole isolated RNA underwent reverse transcription, so sequencing captured expressed TCRB transcripts. Generated by immunoSEQ multiplex PCR, the TCRdb table keeps only in-frame clones and is missing some. Of fewer than 550,000 clones listed, 11% were seen once; the top ten hold 0.045% to 0.06%. The CDR3 spans 15 residues. Looked up from germline, CDR1 is SSHAT and CDR2 is FNYEAQ (reference sequence). Whole-study findings and limits: At VDJ recombination sites, type 1 diabetes patients had fewer insertions and more deleted nucleotides.

Only a few counts were recorded for this clone. Its antigen is unidentified. A read error may account for a junction end that differs from germline. The clonotype comes from a woman aged 18-29 years in good health. Sequences were obtained from naive CD4+ T cells from blood. The chain carries TRBV7-7 and TRBJ2-2, with TRBD2 identical over 11 bases. This CDR3 is CASSLLAGVAGELFF. CDR3 coding DNA: TGTGCTAGCAGCTTACTAGCGGGAGTCGCCGGGGAGCTGTTTTTT.